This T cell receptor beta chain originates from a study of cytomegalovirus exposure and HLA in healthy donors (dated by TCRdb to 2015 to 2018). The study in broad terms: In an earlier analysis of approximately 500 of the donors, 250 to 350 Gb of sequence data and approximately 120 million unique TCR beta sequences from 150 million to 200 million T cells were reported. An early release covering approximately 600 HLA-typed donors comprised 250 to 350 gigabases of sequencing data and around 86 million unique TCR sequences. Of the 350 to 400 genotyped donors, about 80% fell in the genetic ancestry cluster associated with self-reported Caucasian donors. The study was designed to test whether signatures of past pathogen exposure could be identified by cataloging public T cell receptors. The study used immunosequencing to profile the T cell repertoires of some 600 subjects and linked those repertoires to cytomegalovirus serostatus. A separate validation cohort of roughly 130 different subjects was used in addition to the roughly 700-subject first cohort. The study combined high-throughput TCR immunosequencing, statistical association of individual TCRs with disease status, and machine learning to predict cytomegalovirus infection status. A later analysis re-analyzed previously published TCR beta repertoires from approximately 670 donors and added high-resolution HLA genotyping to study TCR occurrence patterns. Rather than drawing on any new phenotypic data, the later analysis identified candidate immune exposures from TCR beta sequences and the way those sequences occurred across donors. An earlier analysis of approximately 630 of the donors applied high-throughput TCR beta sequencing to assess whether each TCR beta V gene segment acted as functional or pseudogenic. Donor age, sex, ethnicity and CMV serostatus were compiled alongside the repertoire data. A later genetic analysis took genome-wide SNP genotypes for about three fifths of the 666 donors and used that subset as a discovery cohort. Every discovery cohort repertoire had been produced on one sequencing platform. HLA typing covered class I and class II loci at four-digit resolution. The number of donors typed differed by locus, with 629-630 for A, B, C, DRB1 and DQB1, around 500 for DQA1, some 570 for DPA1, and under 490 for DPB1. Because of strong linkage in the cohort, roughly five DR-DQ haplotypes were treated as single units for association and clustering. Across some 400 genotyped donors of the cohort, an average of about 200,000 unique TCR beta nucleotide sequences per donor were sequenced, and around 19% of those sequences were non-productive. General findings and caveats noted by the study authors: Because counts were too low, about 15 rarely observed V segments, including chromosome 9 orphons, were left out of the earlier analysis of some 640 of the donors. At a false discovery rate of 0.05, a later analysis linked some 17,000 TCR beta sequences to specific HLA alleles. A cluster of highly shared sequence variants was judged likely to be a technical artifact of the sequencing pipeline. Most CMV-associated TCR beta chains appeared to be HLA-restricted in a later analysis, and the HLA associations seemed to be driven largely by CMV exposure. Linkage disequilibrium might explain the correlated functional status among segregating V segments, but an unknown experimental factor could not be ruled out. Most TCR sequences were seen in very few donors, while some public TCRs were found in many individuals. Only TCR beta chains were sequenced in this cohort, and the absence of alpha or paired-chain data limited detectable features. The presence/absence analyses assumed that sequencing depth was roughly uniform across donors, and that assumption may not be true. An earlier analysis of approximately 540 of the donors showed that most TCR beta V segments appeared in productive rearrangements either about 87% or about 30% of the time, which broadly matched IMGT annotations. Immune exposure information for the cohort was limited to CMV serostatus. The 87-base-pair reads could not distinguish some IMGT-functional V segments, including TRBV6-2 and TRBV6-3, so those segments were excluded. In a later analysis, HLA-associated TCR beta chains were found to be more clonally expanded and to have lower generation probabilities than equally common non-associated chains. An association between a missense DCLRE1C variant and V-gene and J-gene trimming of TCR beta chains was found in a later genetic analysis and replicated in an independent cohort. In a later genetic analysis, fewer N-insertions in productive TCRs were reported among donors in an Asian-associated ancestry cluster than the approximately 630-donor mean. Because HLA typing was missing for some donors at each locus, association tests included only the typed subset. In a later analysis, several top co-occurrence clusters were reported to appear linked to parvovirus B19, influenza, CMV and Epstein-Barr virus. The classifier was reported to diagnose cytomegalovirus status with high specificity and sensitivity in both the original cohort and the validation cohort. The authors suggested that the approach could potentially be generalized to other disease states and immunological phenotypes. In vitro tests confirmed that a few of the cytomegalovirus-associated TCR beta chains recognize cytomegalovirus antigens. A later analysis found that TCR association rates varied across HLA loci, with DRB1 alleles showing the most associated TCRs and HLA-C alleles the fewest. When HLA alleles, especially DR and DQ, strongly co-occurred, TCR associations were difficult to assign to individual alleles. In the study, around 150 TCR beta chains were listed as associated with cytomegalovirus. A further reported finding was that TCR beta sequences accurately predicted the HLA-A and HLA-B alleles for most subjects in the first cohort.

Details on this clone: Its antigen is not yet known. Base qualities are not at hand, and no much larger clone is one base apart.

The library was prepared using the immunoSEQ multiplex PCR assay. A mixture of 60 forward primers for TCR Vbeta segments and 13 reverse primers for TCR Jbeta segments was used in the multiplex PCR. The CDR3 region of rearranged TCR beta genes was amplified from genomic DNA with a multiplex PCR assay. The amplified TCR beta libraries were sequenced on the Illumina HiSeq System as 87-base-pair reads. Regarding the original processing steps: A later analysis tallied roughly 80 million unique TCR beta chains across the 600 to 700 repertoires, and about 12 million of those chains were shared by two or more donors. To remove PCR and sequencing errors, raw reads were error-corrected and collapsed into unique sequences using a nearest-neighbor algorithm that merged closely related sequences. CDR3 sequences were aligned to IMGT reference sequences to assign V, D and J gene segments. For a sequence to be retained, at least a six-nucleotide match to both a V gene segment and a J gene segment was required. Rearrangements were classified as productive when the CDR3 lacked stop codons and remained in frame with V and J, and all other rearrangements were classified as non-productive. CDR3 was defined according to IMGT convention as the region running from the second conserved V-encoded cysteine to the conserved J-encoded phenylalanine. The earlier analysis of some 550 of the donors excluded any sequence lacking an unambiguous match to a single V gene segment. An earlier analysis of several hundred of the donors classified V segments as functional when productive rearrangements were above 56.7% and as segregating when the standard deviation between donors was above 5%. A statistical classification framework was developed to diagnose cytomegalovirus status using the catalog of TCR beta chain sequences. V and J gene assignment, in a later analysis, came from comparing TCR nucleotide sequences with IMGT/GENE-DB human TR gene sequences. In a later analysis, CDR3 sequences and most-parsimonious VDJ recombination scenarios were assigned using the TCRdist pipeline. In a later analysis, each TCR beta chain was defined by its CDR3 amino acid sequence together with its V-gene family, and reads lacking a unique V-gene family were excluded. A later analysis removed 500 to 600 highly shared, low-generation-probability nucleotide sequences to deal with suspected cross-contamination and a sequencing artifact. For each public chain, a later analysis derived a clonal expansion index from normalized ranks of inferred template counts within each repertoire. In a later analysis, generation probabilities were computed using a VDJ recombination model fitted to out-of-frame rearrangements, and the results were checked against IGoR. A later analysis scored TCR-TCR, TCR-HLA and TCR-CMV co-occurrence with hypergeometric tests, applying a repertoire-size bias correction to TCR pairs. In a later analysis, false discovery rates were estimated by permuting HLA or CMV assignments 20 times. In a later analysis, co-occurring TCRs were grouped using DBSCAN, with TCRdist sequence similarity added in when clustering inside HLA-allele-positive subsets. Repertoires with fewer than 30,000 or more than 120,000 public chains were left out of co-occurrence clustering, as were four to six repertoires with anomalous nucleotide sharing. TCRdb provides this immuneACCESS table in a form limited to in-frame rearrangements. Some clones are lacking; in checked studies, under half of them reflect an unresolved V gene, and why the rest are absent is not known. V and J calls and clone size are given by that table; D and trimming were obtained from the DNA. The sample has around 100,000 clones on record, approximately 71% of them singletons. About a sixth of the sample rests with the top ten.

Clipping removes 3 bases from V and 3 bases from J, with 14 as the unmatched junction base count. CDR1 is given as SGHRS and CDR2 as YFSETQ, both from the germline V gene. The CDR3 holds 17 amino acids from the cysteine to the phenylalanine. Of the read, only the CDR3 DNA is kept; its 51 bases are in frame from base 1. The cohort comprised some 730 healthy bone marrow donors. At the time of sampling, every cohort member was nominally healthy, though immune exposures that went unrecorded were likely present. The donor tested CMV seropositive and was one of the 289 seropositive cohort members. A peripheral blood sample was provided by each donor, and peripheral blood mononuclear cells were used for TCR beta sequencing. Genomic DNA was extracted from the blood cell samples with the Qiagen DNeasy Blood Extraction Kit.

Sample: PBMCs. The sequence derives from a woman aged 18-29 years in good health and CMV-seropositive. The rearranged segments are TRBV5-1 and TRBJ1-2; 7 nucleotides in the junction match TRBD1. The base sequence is TGCGCCAGCAGCTCCTTCCCTCGGACAGGCCTAGACTATGGCTACACCTTC. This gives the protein CASSSFPRTGLDYGYTF.